These T cell receptor beta chains were read from a single sample in a study of vaccination and CD4 T cells after COVID-19. These receptors have no identified antigens. TCRdb recomputed calls from the PCR reads with MiXCR, one row per CDR3 protein. This table has nearly 2,000 distinct CDR3 sequences, about 63% appearing once. The input for sequencing was CD4+ T cells from blood, cultured in vitro, taken after SARS-CoV-2 vaccination. The receptor set was obtained from a human donor who had recovered from COVID-19. Each CDR3 is given with its conserved first and last residue. D genes are given only for firm matches. The size of a clone is reported for some rows only, either as once, few or many, or as a class for expanded clones.

TRBJ2-5	NA	TRBV6-4	NA	TGTGCCAGCAGCCAGACACCGGGACCCCCAGAGACCCAGTACTTC	CASSQTPGPPETQYF
TRBJ2-5	few	TRBV20-1	TRBD1	TGCAGTGCTAACCCGGGACAGGGAGAGACCCAGTACTTC	CSANPGQGETQYF
TRBJ1-1	few	TRBV6-5	NA	TGTGCCAGCAGTTACCCGGATAGTGAAGCTTTCTTT	CASSYPDSEAFF
TRBJ2-7	NA	TRBV15	NA	TGTGCCACCAGCAGAGAGAGCCCCGCCAGCCAAGTTCTCTACGAGCAGTACTTC	CATSRESPASQVLYEQYF
TRBJ1-2	few	TRBV15	NA	TGTGCCACCAGCAGAGACAGGGCCGCGTTTAGCTACACCTTC	CATSRDRAAFSYTF
TRBJ2-4	NA	TRBV27	NA	TGTGCCAGCAGTTTCCCAGGGAAAAACATTCAGTACTTC	CASSFPGKNIQYF
TRBJ1-5	few	TRBV6-5	NA	TGTGCCAGCAGTTACCCGGCGGGACCCCTTGTCAATCAGCCCCAGCATTTT	CASSYPAGPLVNQPQHF
TRBJ2-2	once	TRBV28	NA	TGTGCCCCAGTCCCAGCGATCATCGCCGGGGAGCTGTTTTTT	CAPVPAIIAGELFF
TRBJ1-5	few	TRBV10-2	NA	TGCGCCACCCAGGACAGAAGCAATCAGCCCCAGCATTTT	CATQDRSNQPQHF
TRBJ1-5	NA	TRBV20-1	NA	TGCAGTGTCTCTAGCTATAGCAATCAGCCCCAGCATTTT	CSVSSYSNQPQHF
TRBJ2-5	NA	TRBV30	NA	TGTGCCTGGAGTGGGGGGGATCAGGAGACCCAGTACTTC	CAWSGGDQETQYF
TRBJ1-2	NA	TRBV19	NA	TGTGCCAGTAGTACTACCCGGGACGATGGCTACACCTTC	CASSTTRDDGYTF
TRBJ2-5	once	TRBV7-2	NA	TGTGCCAGCAGCTTAGACAGGACCCCCCAGCGGGCCCAGTACTTC	CASSLDRTPQRAQYF
TRBJ1-1	medium-sized	TRBV6-1	NA	TGTGCCAGCGGTGGGGGGAGTACTGAAGCTTTCTTT	CASGGGSTEAFF
TRBJ2-5	NA	TRBV6-2/TRBV6-3	TRBD2	TGTGCCAGCTCGAACCCCACTAGCGGGGGAGAGACCCAGTACTTC	CASSNPTSGGETQYF
TRBJ2-7	NA	TRBV11-2	TRBD1	TGTGCCAGCAGCTTAGGGGTGGGGACAGGGACGGGCGAGCAGTACTTC	CASSLGVGTGTGEQYF
TRBJ1-6	few	TRBV6-1	NA	TGTGCCAGCAGTGAAGTGGGCCCTAATTCACCCCTCCACTTT	CASSEVGPNSPLHF
TRBJ2-5	few	TRBV20-1	NA	TGCAGTGCTACCACGCCGCGGGCGGGACAACAAAGGGAGACCCAGTACTTC	CSATTPRAGQQRETQYF
TRBJ1-1	NA	TRBV6-4	TRBD1	TGTGCCAGCAGTCGACACCCTGACAGGGGCGAAGCTTTCTTT	CASSRHPDRGEAFF
TRBJ2-7	medium-sized	TRBV6-5	TRBD2	TGTGCCAGCAGTTACGGGGCAGCGGGGGGGCCGGAGGAGCAGTACTTC	CASSYGAAGGPEEQYF
TRBJ2-7	NA	TRBV30	NA	TGTGCCGTCGGCCGGGGAGGTTCCAGGACCTACGAGCAGTACTTC	CAVGRGGSRTYEQYF
TRBJ2-7	once	TRBV6-1	NA	TGTGCCAGCAGTGACGACAGGTTGCCCTACGAGCAGTACTTC	CASSDDRLPYEQYF
TRBJ1-2	few	TRBV24-1	NA	TGTGCCACCAGTGATGGGGGCTTCAACTATGGCTACACCTTC	CATSDGGFNYGYTF
TRBJ2-1	once	TRBV7-9	TRBD2	TGTGCCAGCAGCCCCCCATCAGGCGCGGGGGGATACAATGAGCAGTTCTTC	CASSPPSGAGGYNEQFF
TRBJ1-2	NA	TRBV7-2	NA	TGTGCCAGCAGACTCCCCGAATTGTATGGCTACACCTTC	CASRLPELYGYTF
TRBJ1-1	NA	TRBV24-1	NA	TGTGCCACCACCCCGGGGGGCACTGAAGCTTTCTTT	CATTPGGTEAFF
TRBJ2-7	NA	TRBV20-1	NA	TGCAGTTCAAACGGGGGAACCTCCTACGAGCAGTACTTC	CSSNGGTSYEQYF
TRBJ2-2	NA	TRBV7-9	NA	TGTGCCAGCAGCTCGGACAGTCACACCGGGGAGCTGTTTTTT	CASSSDSHTGELFF
TRBJ1-5	few	TRBV6-2/TRBV6-3	NA	TGTGCCAGCAGTTACGCGGGGACGTCTCAGCCCCAGCATTTT	CASSYAGTSQPQHF
TRBJ1-5	once	TRBV6-5	NA	TGTGCCAGCAGTTACTCGACGGCGCATCAGCCCCAGCATTTT	CASSYSTAHQPQHF
TRBJ1-1	once	TRBV7-7	NA	TGTGCTAGCCGCCCCGGGACGCTGAACACTGAAGCTTTCTTT	CASRPGTLNTEAFF
TRBJ1-2	NA	TRBV28	NA	TGTGCCAGCAGAACCCTCCGGGGCCCGGGGCGGCGGTATGGCTACACCTTC	CASRTLRGPGRRYGYTF
TRBJ1-5	NA	TRBV27	TRBD1	TGTGCCAGCAGTCCCCGGGACAGGGTGAAGTCGGGCAATCAGCCCCAGCATTTT	CASSPRDRVKSGNQPQHF
TRBJ1-2	NA	TRBV11-3	NA	TGTGCCAGCAGCTCACCGAGGACCTATGGCTACACCTTC	CASSSPRTYGYTF
TRBJ1-6	NA	TRBV11-2	TRBD1	TGTGCCAGCAGCTTAGTTGCCCCGGGACAGGGAGCCTCACCCCTCCACTTT	CASSLVAPGQGASPLHF
TRBJ1-2	NA	TRBV27	NA	TGTGCCAGCAGACCAGGGGGCTACACCTTC	CASRPGGYTF
TRBJ1-2	NA	TRBV20-1	TRBD1	TGCAGTGCTAGAGAGGGACAGGGGTTAAACACCTTC	CSAREGQGLNTF
TRBJ1-1	NA	TRBV6-1	NA	TGTGCCAGCAGTGATGGTCCGGCCCCTTTCTTT	CASSDGPAPFF
TRBJ1-5	NA	TRBV7-9	TRBD1	TGTGCCAGCAGCTTAGGGACGACAGGGCGCAATCAGCCCCAGCATTTT	CASSLGTTGRNQPQHF
TRBJ2-5	NA	TRBV5-4	NA	TGTGCCAGCAGCCCAGAGCTGGAGACCCAGTACTTC	CASSPELETQYF
TRBJ2-3	large	TRBV10-1	NA	TGCGCCAGCAGCTTAGTGACGGGGAAGAGCACAGATACGCAGTATTTT	CASSLVTGKSTDTQYF
TRBJ1-2	NA	TRBV11-3	NA	TGTGCCAGCAGCCCCGTCTCATCAGGGAGTGGCTACACCTTC	CASSPVSSGSGYTF
TRBJ1-6	NA	TRBV10-3	TRBD1	TGTGCCATCAGTGAGGGGACAGCAGCTAATTCACCCCTCCACTTT	CAISEGTAANSPLHF